What follows is one T cell receptor beta chain and its context. This entry belongs to a study of blood T cell repertoires in COVID-19. Overall study: The United States, Italy and Spain provided the acute and convalescent COVID-19 samples.

As originally analysed: Using reference gene primer amplification, nucleated cell counts were estimated. The table came from immunoSEQ multiplex PCR; TCRdb's copy has only in-frame clones and leaves some out. V, J and clone size are taken as reported in that table, and D and trimming were inferred from the DNA itself. This table holds over 200,000 clones, roughly four fifths found once. V gave up 6 bases and J gave up 1 base, with 15 bases separating them. The CDR3 consists of 15 residues. Germline V gene sequence: CDR1 SNHLY, CDR2 FYNNEI. Input material: peripheral blood. The J gene is TRBJ1-1, the V gene TRBV2; D is ambiguous. The clonotype originates from a woman between 45 and 60 years old with active or convalescent COVID-19. As DNA, the CDR3 is TGTGCCAGCAGGACCGGGAGACTCCAGAACACTGAAGCTTTCTTT. The encoded protein is CASRTGRLQNTEAFF.